These 18 T cell receptor beta chains were all obtained from the same sample, sequenced in a study of vaccination effects on CD4 cells after COVID-19. Using viral peptide pools, the ViraFEST assay grew out antigen-specific CD4+ T cells prior to sequencing. CD4+ T cell isolation took place after 10 days of culture. Participants got two doses of BNT162b2 or mRNA-1273 vaccine. These TCRs are of unknown antigen specificity. The repertoire was sequenced with immunoSEQ multiplex PCR; TCRdb's copy has only in-frame clones and lacks some. The profile shows almost 15,000 clones, under 80% of them singletons. The sequences come from CD4+ T cells from PBMCs cultured with HCoV-NL63 spike peptides, collected after COVID-19 vaccination. The receptors come from a human donor who received a COVID-19 vaccine.

The chain joins TRBV6-5 to TRBJ1-5; 11 nucleotides line up with TRBD1. With 5 bases clipped from V and 4 bases from J, the junction kept 4 bases outside the gene matches. The V gene's germline CDR1 is MNHEY and CDR2 SVGAGI. The CDR3 consists of 15 residues. CDR3 nucleotide sequence: TGTGCCAGCAGTAGAGGGACAGGGGGAAATCAGCCCCAGCATTTT. Translated, it gives CASSRGTGGNQPQHF.

V and J are TRBV27 and TRBJ1-2; D is ambiguous. V was pared by 1 base and J by 4 bases, with 13 bases between. This CDR3 contains 15 residues. Germline V CDR1 and CDR2: MNHEY, SMNVEV (reference sequence). The CDR3 spells CASSLFGQARYGYTF. The CDR3 nucleotides read TGTGCCAGCAGTTTATTCGGGCAGGCCCGCTATGGCTACACCTTC.

The rearrangement uses TRBV3-1 (or the pseudogene TRBV3-2) and TRBJ2-7; 7 nucleotides line up with TRBD1. Germline assignment: CDR1 LGHDT and CDR2 YNNKEL (reference sequence). This CDR3 has 14 residues. V gave up 4 bases and J gave up 1 base; unmatched junction bases: 4. The CDR3 DNA is TGTGCCAGCAGCCGTATGGACAGGTCCTACGAGCAGTACTTC. Its protein is CASSRMDRSYEQYF.

The chain recombines TRBV6-6 with TRBJ1-5; the match to TRBD1 covers 10 bases. The CDR3 spans 17 residues. J was trimmed by 0 bases and V by 5 bases; bases with no gene match: 7. Germline loops: CDR1 MNHNY, CDR2 SVGAGI (reference sequence). Here the CDR3 reads CASSPGQGGYSNQPQHF. CDR3 DNA: TGTGCCAGCAGTCCAGGACAGGGGGGTTATAGCAATCAGCCCCAGCATTTT.

J is TRBJ2-1 and V is TRBV5-8; 9 bases map to TRBD1. The J segment lost 2 bases and the V segment lost 3 bases, leaving 3 bases of the junction unmatched. In germline, CDR1 is SGHTS, CDR2 YDEGEE. CDR3 length equals 15 residues. DNA of the CDR3: TGTGCCAGCAGCTGGACAGGGGAACCCTACAATGAGCAGTTCTTC. It is translated as CASSWTGEPYNEQFF.

This rearrangement joins TRBV7-9 to TRBJ2-3; D remains unclear. The V gene lost 1 base and the J gene lost 6 bases, with 11 bases spanning the gap. CDR3 length: 14 residues. Germline CDR1 and CDR2: SEHNR and FQNEAQ (reference sequence). The CDR3 nucleotides are TGTGCCAGCAGCTTAGTGGGTCGATCCGATACGCAGTATTTT. Translating gives CASSLVGRSDTQYF.

The genes are TRBV2 and TRBJ1-2, with D maybe TRBD1 (6 bases). Trimming left V 4 bases short and J 7 bases short, with 16 bases between. Germline V lookup: CDR1 SNHLY, CDR2 FYNNEI. The CDR3 has 14 residues. The CDR3 nucleotides are TGTGCCAGCAGTGGGGACCGCGAAGGGGGTGGCTACACCTTC. Amino acids: CASSGDREGGGYTF. Together with reference TRBV2 and TRBJ1-2, the CDR3 gives the full variable domain: EPEVTQTPSHQVTQMGQEVILRCVPISNHLYFYWYRQILGQKVEFLVSFYNNEISEKSEIFDDQFSVERPDGSNFTLKIRSTKLEDSAMYFCASSGDREGGGYTFGSGTRLTVV.

The chain links TRBV28 to TRBJ2-4, with 8 bases matching TRBD1. The CDR3 totals 15 residues. J was trimmed by 3 bases and V by 7 bases; bases with no gene match: 8. Germline loops: CDR1 MDHEN, CDR2 SYDVKM. CDR3 bases: TGTGCCAGCACCGCAGGGGGCCTGGGCAAAAACATTCAGTACTTC. It yields the protein CASTAGGLGKNIQYF.

The rearrangement links TRBV11-2 to TRBJ1-1; no firm D call. In germline, CDR1 is SGHAT, CDR2 FQNNGV. The V end lost 5 bases, the J end lost 1 base, and 11 bases lay between the germline ends. The CDR3 runs 14 residues. This CDR3 reads CASSPWAGNTEAFF. Written as DNA, the CDR3 is TGTGCCAGCAGCCCTTGGGCGGGGAACACTGAAGCTTTCTTT. Drawing the rest from reference TRBV11-2 and TRBJ1-1, the complete variable domain is EAGVAQSPRYKIIEKRQSVAFWCNPISGHATLYWYQQILGQGPKLLIQFQNNGVVDDSQLPKDRFSAERLKGVDSTLKIQPAKLEDSAVYLCASSPWAGNTEAFFGQGTRLTVV.

The genes are TRBV6-6 and TRBJ1-5; D unclear. The germline CDR1 and CDR2 sequences are MNHNY and SVGAGI (reference sequence). The CDR3 spans 12 residues. Trimming left V 0 bases short and J 6 bases short, with 3 bases between. The CDR3: CASSYSGQPQHF. CDR3 in DNA: TGTGCCAGCAGTTACTCGGGTCAGCCCCAGCATTTT.

This chain connects TRBV11-2 to TRBJ2-2, with a possible D match to TRBD2 (5 bases). This CDR3 contains 14 residues. Trimming cost V 1 base and J 6 bases, with 9 bases left between them. The germline V gene encodes CDR1 SGHAT and CDR2 FQNNGV. The CDR3 DNA reads as TGTGCCAGCAGCTTAGGACAAGCGGCCGGGGAGCTGTTTTTT. Translating gives CASSLGQAAGELFF.

V gene TRBV19 combines with J gene TRBJ1-2, with 7 bases matching TRBD1. The V gene's germline CDR1 is LNHDA and CDR2 SQIVND (reference sequence). There are 18 residues in the CDR3. V lost 7 bases, J lost 5 bases, and 22 bases stayed unmatched. CDR3 protein: CASTLTLGDSDRRYGYTF. The DNA of the CDR3 is TGTGCCAGTACCCTTACCTTGGGGGACTCGGACAGGCGGTATGGCTACACCTTC.

The chain has TRBV4-2 and TRBJ2-5; D remains unclear. Trimming pared 1 base from V and 5 bases from J, leaving 8 bases between. Per the germline V gene, CDR1 is LGHNA and CDR2 is YNFKEQ. CDR3 length: 13 amino acids. The CDR3 DNA follows: TGTGCCAGCAGCCAAGGGACGTGGGAGACCCAGTACTTC. This codes for CASSQGTWETQYF.

The chain uses TRBV2 and TRBJ2-2, with no clear D. Trimming took off 6 bases at V and 7 bases at J, with 15 bases between the two ends. The CDR3 length is 14 residues. Germline CDR1 SNHLY, CDR2 FYNNEI. CDR3 in DNA: TGTGCCAGCAGGAACGGACGGCGAGACGGGGAGCTGTTTTTT. Translation gives CASRNGRRDGELFF.

This chain links TRBV24-1 with TRBJ2-1, with 10 bases matching TRBD2. The CDR3 is 15 amino acids. In germline, CDR1 is KGHDR, CDR2 SFDVKD. V lost 3 bases, J lost 8 bases, and 6 bases stayed unmatched. CDR3 nucleotides: TGTGCCACCAGTGATAACAGCGGGGGGGGTTATGAGCAGTTCTTC. Protein: CATSDNSGGGYEQFF.

The CDR3 nucleotides read TGTGCCACCAGCAGAGATGGGCGGGAGGAGCAGTACTTC. Amino acids: CATSRDGREEQYF. The chain is built from TRBV15 and TRBJ2-7, with 7 bases matching TRBD2. Germline loops: CDR1 LNHNV, CDR2 YYDKDF (reference sequence). Unmatched junction bases numbered 3, after V lost 0 bases and J lost 7 bases. CDR3 length: 13 amino acids.

The chain uses TRBV28 and TRBJ1-2; D remains unclear. This CDR3 is built from 12 residues. Germline values: CDR1 MDHEN, CDR2 SYDVKM. The V and J ends lost 1 base and 2 bases respectively, with 2 bases between them. CDR3 residues: CASSLSNYGYTF. The CDR3 DNA follows: TGTGCCAGCAGTTTATCCAACTATGGCTACACCTTC.

The genes are TRBV18 and TRBJ2-5; D perhaps matches TRBD2 (5 bases). This CDR3 is built from 14 residues. Trimming took off 4 bases at V and 2 bases at J, with 11 bases between the two ends. Germline V gene sequence: CDR1 KGHSH, CDR2 LQKENI. CDR3 nucleotides: TGTGCCAGCTCACTCCGCGGGTCACAAGAGACCCAGTACTTC. The encoded protein is CASSLRGSQETQYF.